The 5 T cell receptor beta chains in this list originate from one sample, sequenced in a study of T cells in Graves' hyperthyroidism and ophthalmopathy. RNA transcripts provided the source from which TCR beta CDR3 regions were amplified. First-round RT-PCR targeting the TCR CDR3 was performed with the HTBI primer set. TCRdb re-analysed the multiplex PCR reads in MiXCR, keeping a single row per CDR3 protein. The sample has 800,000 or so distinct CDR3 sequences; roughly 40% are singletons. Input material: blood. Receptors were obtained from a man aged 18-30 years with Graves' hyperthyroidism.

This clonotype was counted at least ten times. In nucleotides, the CDR3 is TGTGCCAGCAGCCCCGGTGGGGGCGCGGGTTCACCCCTCCACTTT. It specifies CASSPGGGAGSPLHF. The chain couples TRBV9 to TRBJ1-6, with TRBD1 as a possible D gene (6 bases). Germline CDR1 is SGDLS and CDR2 is YYNGEE. The CDR3 has 15 amino acids. Trimming took 4 bases from V and 9 from J, leaving 17 bases between them.

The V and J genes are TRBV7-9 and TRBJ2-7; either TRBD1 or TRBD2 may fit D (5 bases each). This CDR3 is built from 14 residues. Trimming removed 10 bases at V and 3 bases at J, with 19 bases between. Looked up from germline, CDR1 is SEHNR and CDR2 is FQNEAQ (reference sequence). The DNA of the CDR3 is TGTGCCATCCGGCGGACAACTAGGCGCTACGAGCAGTACTTC. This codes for CAIRRTTRRYEQYF.

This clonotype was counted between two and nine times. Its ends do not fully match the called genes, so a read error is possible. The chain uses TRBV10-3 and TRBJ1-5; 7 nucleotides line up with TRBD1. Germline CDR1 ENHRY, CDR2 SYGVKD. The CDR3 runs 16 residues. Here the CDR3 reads CASSEQGGLMNQPQHF. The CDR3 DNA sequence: TGTGCCAGCAGTGAGCAGGGGGGACTAATGAATCAGCCCCAGCATTTT.

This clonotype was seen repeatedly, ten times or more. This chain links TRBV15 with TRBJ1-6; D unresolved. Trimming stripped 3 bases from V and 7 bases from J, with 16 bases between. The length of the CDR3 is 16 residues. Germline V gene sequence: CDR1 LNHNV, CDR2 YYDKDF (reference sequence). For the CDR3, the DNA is TGTGCCACCAGCAGTTACTCGAAGGGAGGCAATTCACCCCTCCACTTT. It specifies CATSSYSKGGNSPLHF.

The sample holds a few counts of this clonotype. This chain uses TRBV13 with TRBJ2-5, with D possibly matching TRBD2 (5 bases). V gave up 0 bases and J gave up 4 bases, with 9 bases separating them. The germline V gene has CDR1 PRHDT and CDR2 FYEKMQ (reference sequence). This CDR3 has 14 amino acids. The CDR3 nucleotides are TGTGCCAGCAGCTTAGGCGGGGAGCGAGAGACCCAGTACTTC. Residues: CASSLGGERETQYF.